This note documents a single TCR beta chain sequence. Original analysis: Quantification of nucleated cells was approximated via reference gene primer amplification. TCRdb's table, derived via immunoSEQ multiplex PCR, lists solely in-frame clones and lacks some. The V and J calls and clone size were taken over from that table, and D and trimming were inferred from the DNA. The repertoire includes about 52,000 clones, over 75% of them detected once, and less than 15% sits in the top ten. Germline V gene sequence: CDR1 SEHNR, CDR2 FQNEAQ (reference sequence). The CDR3 consists of 15 residues. J gave up 4 bases and V 6 bases, and 6 bases lay outside the gene matches. The data derive from a study of blood T cell repertoires in COVID-19. Study in general: The United States, Italy and Spain supplied acute and convalescent COVID-19 samples. T cells, B-cell-depleted T cells, or PBMCs supplied cDNA or gDNA.

The TCR originated in a man in his 70s with acute or convalescent COVID-19. The chain uses TRBV7-9 and TRBJ2-5, with 12 bases aligning to TRBD2. Specimen: peripheral blood. Written as DNA, the CDR3 is TGTGCCAGCAGATTGACTAGCGGGAGTGTAGAGACCCAGTACTTC. Protein: CASRLTSGSVETQYF.